This T cell receptor beta chain was sequenced during a study of response to subunit inactivated influenza vaccine. The sample holds a few counts of this clonotype. Its antigen remains unknown. CDR3 size: 16 residues. Germline V CDR1 and CDR2: SGHAT, FQNNGV. With 1 base removed from V and 2 bases from J, the gap between germline ends came to 9 bases. TCRdb passed the RT-PCR reads through MiXCR, listing each CDR3 protein once. Of 650,000 or so distinct CDR3 sequences detected, roughly 15% appear once; the ten largest clones hold approximately 7.6%. Study-level points and caveats: Authors suggested few new T cells are recruited by each seasonal influenza vaccination.

The sample here was PBMCs from blood, taken around 14 days before vaccination. The chain uses TRBV11-2 and TRBJ2-6; D possibly corresponds to TRBD2 (5 bases). This TCR was sampled from a man aged 50 to 59 who received an inactivated influenza vaccine. DNA for the CDR3: TGTGCCAGCAGCTTAGTTCCCGGGACTGGGGCCAACGTCCTGACTTTC. Translating gives CASSLVPGTGANVLTF.